Each of the 5 T cell receptor beta chains below was sequenced from the same sample in a study of T cell responses to AZD1222 COVID-19 vaccine (dated by TCRdb to the early 2020s). The time point label corresponds to: baseline before first vaccination. Libraries were prepared through the immunoSEQ multiplex PCR assay. The clones in this table, taken by TCRdb from immuneACCESS, are in-frame only. Not every clone is retained; where verified, under half of the shortfall comes from an unresolved V gene, and the cause of the rest is unknown. The sample has 78,000 or so clones on record, roughly 88% of them singletons. The ten largest make up less than 20% of the sample. Sequenced here: peripheral blood, sampled on day 0 of AZD1222 vaccination. The receptors were sampled from an adult in good health.

The chain has TRBV28 and TRBJ2-2; 8 bases agree with TRBD1. The ends lost 5 bases at V and 7 bases at J; junction bases unmatched: 6. The CDR3 is 14 residues long. Germline CDR1 reads MDHEN; CDR2 reads SYDVKM. The CDR3 bases are TGTGCCAGCAGTACCGGACAGGGCGGCGGGGAGCTGTTTTTT. Protein sequence: CASSTGQGGGELFF. The variable domain in full, with the rest retrieved from reference TRBV28 and TRBJ2-2, is DVKVTQSSRYLVKRTGEKVFLECVQDMDHENMFWYRQDPGLGLRLIYFSYDVKMKEKGDIPEGYSVSREKKERFSLILESASTNQTSMYLCASSTGQGGGELFFGEGSRLTVL.

CDR3 in DNA: TGTGCTAGTGGTTTGGGGACCCGGGACAGGGGATCCGGGGAGCTGTTTTTT. This encodes CASGLGTRDRGSGELFF. This chain joins TRBV12-5 and TRBJ2-2; TRBD1 agrees at 10 bases. Germline loops: CDR1 LGHNT, CDR2 FRNRAP. The CDR3 length is 17 residues. V lost 1 base to trimming and J lost 6 bases; unmatched junction nucleotides: 8.

CDR3 sequence (DNA): TGCGCCAGCAGATACATGACAAGCTCACCTAATGAAAAACTGTTTTTT. Its translation is CASRYMTSSPNEKLFF. The V gene is TRBV5-1, the J gene TRBJ1-4, with D uncertain. The ends were cut back, 5 bases at V and 3 bases at J, with 17 bases in the middle. Germline assignment: CDR1 SGHRS and CDR2 YFSETQ. There are 16 residues in the CDR3. Filled out from reference TRBV5-1 and TRBJ1-4, the complete variable domain reads KAGVTQTPRYLIKTRGQQVTLSCSPISGHRSVSWYQQTPGQGLQFLFEYFSETQRNKGNFPGRFSGRQFSNSRSEMNVSTLELGDSALYLCASRYMTSSPNEKLFFGSGTQLSVL.

V gene TRBV18 combines with J gene TRBJ2-7; D is perhaps TRBD1 (6 bases). CDR3 length equals 14 residues. Germline CDR1 is KGHSH and CDR2 is LQKENI. Trimming pared 1 base from V and 2 bases from J, leaving 9 bases between. The CDR3 is CASSPRSGAYEQYF. Here the CDR3 DNA reads TGTGCCAGCTCACCACGGTCAGGGGCCTACGAGCAGTACTTC.

This chain connects TRBV6-6 to TRBJ1-5, with 10 bases fitting TRBD1. The V and J ends lost 7 bases and 5 bases, in that order; junction bases with no gene match: 5. The CDR3 spans 14 residues. Germline V CDR1 and CDR2: MNHNY, SVGAGI (reference sequence). Here the CDR3 reads CASTGQGDYQPQHF. In DNA form, the CDR3 reads TGTGCCAGCACCGGACAGGGGGACTATCAGCCCCAGCATTTT.